The 13 T cell receptor beta chains listed next were all sequenced from one sample in a study of blood T cell repertoires in COVID-19. Sequencing was performed with immunoSEQ multiplex PCR; in TCRdb, only in-frame clones are kept and a portion is missing. The sample lists roughly 150,000 clones, about four fifths occurring once. Sequenced input: peripheral blood. The receptors derive from a woman between 70 and 85 years old who had recovered from COVID-19.

With regard to this clone: Other DNA sequences in this sample translate to the same CDR3. V is TRBV5-4 and J is TRBJ2-3; 11 nucleotides agree with TRBD2. Trimming cost V 3 bases and J 0 bases; bases outside gene matches: 3. Germline values: CDR1 SGHNT, CDR2 YYREEE (reference sequence). The CDR3 loop spans 16 amino acids. The chain's CDR3 is CASSSRTSGSTDTQYF. The CDR3 DNA reads TGTGCCAGCAGCTCGCGGACTAGCGGGAGCACAGATACGCAGTATTTT. The full variable domain, in which reference TRBV5-4 and TRBJ2-3 provide the parts outside the CDR3, is ETGVTQSPTHLIKTRGQQVTLRCSSQSGHNTVSWYQQALGQGPQFIFQYYREEENGRGNFPPRFSGLQFPNYSSELNVNALELDDSALYLCASSSRTSGSTDTQYFGPGTRLTVL.

V and J are TRBV28 and TRBJ2-1; 7 bases are a match to TRBD2. The CDR3 covers 12 residues. Unmatched junction bases numbered 6, after V lost 10 bases and J lost 6 bases. Germline CDR1 MDHEN, CDR2 SYDVKM. The DNA of the CDR3 is TGTGCCAACGGGGGGAGCCGCAATGAGCAGTTCTTC. Translation: CANGGSRNEQFF.

V and J are TRBV18 and TRBJ1-1, with a tentative D call TRBD1 (6 bases). With 6 bases removed from V and 3 bases from J, the gap between germline ends came to 14 bases. Germline CDR1 reads KGHSH; CDR2 reads LQKENI. The CDR3 is made up of 14 amino acids. The DNA of the CDR3 is TGTGCCAGCTCCCAGGGGTCAAAAGACACTGAAGCTTTCTTT. It codes for CASSQGSKDTEAFF.

This clone appeared a single time. The germline gene is not matched at one end of the junction; a read error may be the cause. V gene TRBV5-1 combines with J gene TRBJ2-3; D possibly corresponds to TRBD2 (6 bases). In germline, CDR1 is SGHRS, CDR2 YFSETQ. This CDR3 comprises 16 residues. The CDR3 DNA reads as TGCGCCAGCAGCTTGGCCGGGGCGGGAAGCACAAATACGCAGTATTTT. Translated, it gives CASSLAGAGSTNTQYF. The full variable domain, with the rest looked up from reference TRBV5-1 and TRBJ2-3, is KAGVTQTPRYLIKTRGQQVTLSCSPISGHRSVSWYQQTPGQGLQFLFEYFSETQRNKGNFPGRFSGRQFSNSRSEMNVSTLELGDSALYLCASSLAGAGSTNTQYFGPGTRLTVL.

The V call is TRBV7-9, the J call TRBJ1-1; the D gene is possibly TRBD1 (5 bases). This CDR3 contains 13 residues. Germline CDR1 reads SEHNR; CDR2 reads FQNEAQ (reference sequence). The V gene lost 5 bases and the J gene lost 6 bases, with 13 bases spanning the gap. As DNA, the CDR3 is TGTGCCAGCAGCCCGGGGGTGACAGCTGAAGCTTTCTTT. Translated, it gives CASSPGVTAEAFF. The full variable domain, its missing parts supplied by reference TRBV7-9 and TRBJ1-1, is DTGVSQNPRHKITKRGQNVTFRCDPISEHNRLYWYRQTLGQGPEFLTYFQNEAQLEKSRLLSDRFSAERPKGSFSTLEIQRTEQGDSAMYLCASSPGVTAEAFFGQGTRLTVV.

This clone has just one count. Sequence at one end of the junction differs from germline and may be a read error. V and J are TRBV12-5 and TRBJ2-2; 9 bases fit TRBD2. Germline V gives CDR1 LGHNT, CDR2 FRNRAP. The CDR3 consists of 16 residues. The CDR3 bases are TGTGCTCGTGGTTTGGGGCGCGGGGGGGGCACCGGGGAGCTGTTTTTT. Its protein is CARGLGRGGGTGELFF.

The genes are TRBV6-5 and TRBJ2-5; a weak D match, TRBD2 (7 bases). The CDR3 spans 15 residues. Trimming shortened V by 6 bases and J by 4 bases, and 18 bases separated the two germline ends. Germline V gene sequence: CDR1 MNHEY, CDR2 SVGAGI. In DNA form, the CDR3 reads TGTGCCAGCAGCTGGGGGGGCGGAGGGAGAGAGACCCAGTACTTC. Translating it yields CASSWGGGGRETQYF.

V gene TRBV27 combines with J gene TRBJ2-5, with 9 bases aligning to TRBD2. V dropped 7 bases and J dropped 5; count of bases not matched to a gene: 5. In germline, CDR1 is MNHEY, CDR2 SMNVEV (reference sequence). The CDR3 spans 13 residues. The CDR3 coding sequence is TGTGCCAGCATTAGCGGGGGAGGGGAGACCCAGTACTTC. It is translated as CASISGGGETQYF.

The J gene is TRBJ1-2, the V gene TRBV11-2, with D possibly matching TRBD1 (5 bases). Germline-derived CDR1 and CDR2 are SGHAT and FQNNGV. Trimming pared 5 bases from V and 6 bases from J, leaving 16 bases between. The length of the CDR3 is 14 residues. The CDR3, as DNA: TGTGCCAGCAGCCCGACGGCGGGGGTTGATGGCTACACCTTC. Its translation is CASSPTAGVDGYTF.

The rearrangement uses TRBV7-3 and TRBJ1-1; D gene unclear. CDR3 length: 13 amino acids. Germline lookup yields CDR1 SGHTA and CDR2 FQGTGA. Trimming stripped 6 bases from V and 0 bases from J, with 8 bases between. As DNA, the CDR3 is TGTGCCAGCAGGTCGTCTTTGAACACTGAAGCTTTCTTT. Protein: CASRSSLNTEAFF.

V is TRBV18 and J is TRBJ1-5; a weak D match, TRBD1 (5 bases). Trimming pared 3 bases from V and 10 bases from J, leaving 13 bases between. CDR1 is KGHSH, CDR2 LQKENI, per germline. The CDR3 consists of 13 residues. The CDR3 region is CASSPSRDSPQHF. CDR3 nucleotide sequence: TGTGCCAGCTCACCTTCGAGGGACTCACCCCAGCATTTT.

The chain combines TRBV6-5 with TRBJ1-2; possible D gene TRBD1, 6 bases. Looked up from germline, CDR1 is MNHEY and CDR2 is SVGAGI. Trimming took off 2 bases at V and 4 bases at J, with 14 bases between the two ends. This CDR3 has 15 amino acids. CDR3 nucleotides: TGTGCCAGCAGTTACAAAGGGGGTGGTGGCTATGGCTACACCTTC. It encodes CASSYKGGGGYGYTF.

This chain links TRBV4-1 with TRBJ2-2; 7 bases map to TRBD2. This CDR3 is built from 18 residues. The V gene end was trimmed by 1 base and the J gene end by 3 bases; junction bases not matched to a gene: 11. The V gene's germline CDR1 is MGHRA and CDR2 YSYEKL. The CDR3 loop reads CASSQGLWGGMDTGELFF. Written as DNA, the CDR3 is TGCGCCAGCAGCCAAGGTCTCTGGGGGGGGATGGACACCGGGGAGCTGTTTTTT.